Listed below are T cell receptor beta chains from one sample, sequenced in a study of a mutant IDH1 vaccine in newly diagnosed glioma. These receptors have no known antigen. Method: immunoSEQ multiplex PCR; TCRdb's copy keeps in-frame clones and lacks some. In the table there are under 30,000 clones, about four fifths of which are singletons. This specimen consisted of PBMCs, obtained from a glioma patient whose treatment included an IDH1 peptide vaccine. The source of these receptors is a man aged 35 to 55 with glioma. Each CDR3 is given with its conserved first and last residue. Each record gives: J gene, clone size, V gene, D gene, CDR3 protein, CDR3 DNA. The D gene is left open where the match is weak. Clone sizes are given selectively: once, few, many, or a class where the clone is expanded.

TRBJ1-3 | NA | TRBV5-5 | NA | CASNRVGGNTIYF | TGTGCCAGCAACAGGGTTGGTGGAAACACCATATATTTT
TRBJ1-1 | NA | TRBV6-4 | TRBD1 | CASSRTGGAGHTEAFF | TGTGCCAGCAGTCGGACAGGAGGCGCGGGGCACACTGAAGCTTTCTTT
TRBJ2-7 | once | TRBV7-2 | NA | CASTDRASTEQYF | TGTGCCAGCACGGATAGAGCGTCTACCGAGCAGTACTTC
TRBJ2-4 | NA | TRBV5-4 | TRBD2 | CASSQIPGTSGIEDIQYF | TGTGCCAGCAGCCAAATTCCCGGGACTAGCGGCATAGAAGACATTCAGTACTTC
TRBJ2-5 | once | TRBV27 | TRBD1 | CASSSPGQGQETQYF | TGTGCCAGCAGTTCCCCGGGACAGGGCCAAGAGACCCAGTACTTC
TRBJ1-1 | NA | TRBV5-1 | NA | CATALFMNTEAFF | TGCGCCACGGCCCTTTTCATGAACACTGAAGCTTTCTTT
TRBJ2-1 | NA | TRBV5-5 | NA | CAGETGLGEQFF | TGTGCCGGCGAGACCGGCCTTGGTGAGCAGTTCTTC
TRBJ2-2 | NA | TRBV2 | NA | CAASGVAGELFF | TGTGCCGCCTCAGGGGTCGCCGGGGAGCTGTTTTTT
TRBJ1-2 | NA | TRBV11-2 | NA | CASSLAVTANYGYTF | TGTGCCAGCAGCTTAGCTGTGACAGCGAACTATGGCTACACCTTC
TRBJ1-2 | once | TRBV19 | NA | CASSMGSRDGYTF | TGTGCCAGTAGTATGGGGAGTAGGGATGGCTACACCTTC
TRBJ2-5 | NA | TRBV2 | NA | CASSPRSETQYF | TGTGCCAGCAGTCCCAGGTCAGAGACCCAGTACTTC
TRBJ2-7 | NA | TRBV5-5 | TRBD1 | CASSHPGQGYEQYF | TGTGCCAGCAGCCATCCGGGACAGGGCTACGAGCAGTACTTC
TRBJ2-1 | NA | TRBV29-1 | TRBD2 | CSVDSSGMIYNEQFF | TGCAGCGTTGATTCTAGCGGGATGATTTACAATGAGCAGTTCTTC
TRBJ2-3 | NA | TRBV2 | TRBD2 | CASRGSGRASDTQYF | TGTGCCAGCAGGGGCAGCGGGAGGGCCTCAGATACGCAGTATTTT
TRBJ2-7 | NA | TRBV5-1 | NA | CASSWQGSYEQYF | TGCGCCAGCAGCTGGCAGGGTTCCTACGAGCAGTACTTC
TRBJ2-3 | NA | TRBV27 | TRBD1 | CASSPGQGGVSTQYF | TGTGCCAGCAGTCCGGGACAGGGGGGTGTTAGTACGCAGTATTTT
TRBJ1-3 | NA | TRBV6-6 | NA | CASTERGGNTIYF | TGTGCCAGCACCGAACGGGGAGGAAACACCATATATTTT
TRBJ1-2 | NA | TRBV19 | TRBD1 | CASSPGTGTYGYTF | TGTGCCAGTAGTCCCGGGACAGGGACCTATGGCTACACCTTC
TRBJ2-1 | NA | TRBV6-1 | NA | CASSEADRPYNEQFF | TGTGCCAGCAGTGAAGCGGACAGACCCTACAATGAGCAGTTCTTC
TRBJ1-1 | once | TRBV11-2 | NA | CASSPRQQGRFKTEAFF | TGTGCCAGCAGCCCCCGACAGCAGGGGAGATTTAAAACTGAAGCTTTCTTT
TRBJ2-3 | NA | TRBV5-4 | NA | CASSQGDTQYF | TGTGCCAGCAGCCAGGGGGATACGCAGTATTTT
TRBJ2-3 | NA | TRBV18 | NA | CASSPDITTDTQYF | TGTGCCAGCTCACCGGACATCACTACAGATACGCAGTATTTT
TRBJ2-7 | NA | TRBV6-5 | NA | CASSYGGTHEQYF | TGTGCCAGCAGTTACGGGGGAACCCACGAGCAGTACTTC
TRBJ2-6 | NA | TRBV7-9 | NA | CASSFGARGANVLTF | TGTGCCAGCAGCTTTGGGGCTCGCGGGGCCAACGTCCTGACTTTC
TRBJ2-7 | NA | TRBV7-2 | TRBD2 | CASSYAGGSSYEQYF | TGTGCCAGCAGCTATGCGGGAGGGAGCTCCTACGAGCAGTACTTC
TRBJ1-2 | NA | TRBV7-8 | NA | CASSIQADRRLSYGYTF | TGTGCCAGCAGCATCCAGGCCGACAGACGCCTTAGCTATGGCTACACCTTC
TRBJ2-1 | few | TRBV7-6 | NA | CASSSSGRGPAISYNEQFF | TGTGCCAGCAGCTCCTCAGGTCGGGGTCCAGCGATCTCCTACAATGAGCAGTTCTTC
TRBJ1-1 | NA | TRBV6-5 | NA | CASSYSTRGYEAFF | TGTGCCAGCAGTTACTCGACCCGCGGCTATGAAGCTTTCTTT
TRBJ2-3 | NA | TRBV6-1 | TRBD2 | CASSEFADFQAGVADTQYF | TGTGCCAGCAGTGAATTCGCCGATTTCCAAGCGGGAGTGGCAGATACGCAGTATTTT
TRBJ2-5 | NA | TRBV9 | TRBD1 | CASSVDIGGGQETQYF | TGTGCCAGCAGCGTAGATATAGGGGGCGGCCAAGAGACCCAGTACTTC
TRBJ2-3 | NA | TRBV19 | NA | CASSKFREDTQYF | TGTGCCAGTAGTAAGTTTCGGGAAGATACGCAGTATTTT